This is a list of T cell receptor beta chains from one sample in a study of blood T cell repertoires in COVID-19. Libraries were prepared by immunoSEQ multiplex PCR; TCRdb keeps only in-frame clonotypes and omits some of them. The table lists about 100,000 clones, around four fifths of them singletons. Specimen: peripheral blood. The receptor source for this set is a man in his 70s with acute or convalescent COVID-19. Both conserved end residues are part of each CDR3. D genes are given only for firm matches. Clone size is stated in some rows and not others, as once, few, many or a class when expanded.

len	j_gene	d_gene	abundance	v_gene	CDR3aa	CDR3nt
13	TRBJ2-3	TRBD1	NA	TRBV9	CASSVVGGGKQYF	TGTGCCAGCAGCGTAGTAGGGGGCGGTAAGCAGTATTTT
16	TRBJ1-5	TRBD1	NA	TRBV6-5	CASSYQPGGSNQPQHF	TGTGCCAGCAGTTACCAGCCAGGGGGCAGCAATCAGCCCCAGCATTTT
15	TRBJ2-1	TRBD1	NA	TRBV11-3	CASSLEGTGDDEQFF	TGTGCCAGCAGCTTAGAAGGGACAGGGGACGATGAGCAGTTCTTC
15	TRBJ1-1	NA	NA	TRBV6-9	CASSFFWAGDTEAFF	TGTGCCAGCAGTTTCTTTTGGGCAGGGGACACTGAAGCTTTCTTT
15	TRBJ1-4	TRBD1	NA	TRBV10-1	CASSLQGLANEKLFF	TGCGCCAGCAGTTTACAGGGGCTAGCTAATGAAAAACTGTTTTTT
15	TRBJ2-3	NA	NA	TRBV5-5	CASSLNWGRTDTQYF	TGTGCCAGCAGCCTTAATTGGGGCCGCACAGATACGCAGTATTTT
17	TRBJ2-2	TRBD1	NA	TRBV7-8	CASSLATSRGRAGELFF	TGTGCCAGCAGCTTAGCGACATCTAGGGGGCGGGCCGGGGAGCTGTTTTTT
16	TRBJ2-1	TRBD2	NA	TRBV7-6	CASSLETSGGSNEQFF	TGTGCCAGCAGCTTAGAAACTAGCGGGGGGTCAAATGAGCAGTTCTTC
13	TRBJ2-7	NA	few	TRBV12-3/TRBV12-4	CASSLRQGGEQYF	TGTGCCAGCAGTTTAAGACAGGGAGGCGAGCAGTACTTC
13	TRBJ2-1	NA	NA	TRBV18	CASSPGGADEQFF	TGTGCCAGCTCACCAGGGGGGGCTGATGAGCAGTTCTTC
14	TRBJ1-2	TRBD1	NA	TRBV5-1	CASSIGQGEDGYTF	TGCGCCAGCAGCATTGGACAGGGGGAGGATGGCTACACCTTC
14	TRBJ2-1	TRBD2	NA	TRBV6-5	CASRPRQRGAREFF	TGTGCCAGCAGGCCACGTCAGCGGGGGGCTAGGGAGTTCTTC
16	TRBJ1-5	NA	NA	TRBV10-2	CASSESRSFGNQPQHF	TGCGCCAGCAGTGAGTCTCGGAGTTTTGGCAATCAGCCCCAGCATTTT
14	TRBJ1-5	TRBD1	NA	TRBV19	CASSITGGKQPQHF	TGTGCCAGTAGTATAACAGGGGGGAAACAGCCCCAGCATTTT
18	TRBJ2-6	TRBD2	NA	TRBV5-6	CASSLTGGSDSGANVLTF	TGTGCCAGCAGCTTAACCGGGGGGTCAGACTCTGGGGCCAACGTCCTGACTTTC
15	TRBJ1-1	NA	few	TRBV29-1	CSTLGTGLLNTEAFF	TGCAGCACCCTAGGCACTGGACTGTTGAACACTGAAGCTTTCTTT
14	TRBJ2-7	TRBD2	NA	TRBV29-1	CSVEVQRGAYEQYF	TGCAGCGTTGAAGTCCAGCGGGGGGCATACGAGCAGTACTTC
12	TRBJ1-1	NA	NA	TRBV3-1/TRBV3-2	CASGPRVTEAFF	TGTGCCAGCGGTCCCCGGGTGACTGAAGCTTTCTTT
15	TRBJ2-7	NA	NA	TRBV10-3	CAISPTDQGNYEQYF	TGTGCCATCAGCCCCACAGATCAGGGTAACTACGAGCAGTACTTC
13	TRBJ1-1	NA	NA	TRBV2	CASRGQPASQAFF	TGTGCCAGCAGGGGGCAGCCGGCATCTCAAGCTTTCTTT
16	TRBJ2-2	TRBD2	NA	TRBV24-1	CATSDLAGENTGELFF	TGTGCCACCAGTGATCTAGCGGGGGAGAACACCGGGGAGCTGTTTTTT
14	TRBJ2-3	TRBD2	NA	TRBV3-1/TRBV3-2	CASRPSGGAGSQYF	TGTGCCAGCAGGCCTAGCGGGGGGGCCGGGTCGCAGTATTTT
13	TRBJ1-5	NA	NA	TRBV27	CASSLFREQPQHF	TGTGCCAGCAGTTTATTCCGGGAACAGCCCCAGCATTTT
12	TRBJ2-7	NA	NA	TRBV7-2	CASSFALDEQYF	TGTGCCAGCAGCTTCGCGCTGGACGAGCAGTACTTC
17	TRBJ2-5	TRBD1	NA	TRBV5-1	CASSLDGPGQGQETQYF	TGCGCCAGCAGCTTGGATGGGCCGGGACAGGGCCAAGAGACCCAGTACTTC
13	TRBJ2-1	NA	NA	TRBV2	CASSDGQGGEQFF	TGTGCCAGCAGTGACGGGCAGGGGGGTGAGCAGTTCTTC
13	TRBJ1-5	TRBD1	NA	TRBV29-1	CSVQGTDNQPQHF	TGCAGCGTTCAGGGGACAGATAATCAGCCCCAGCATTTT
15	TRBJ1-2	TRBD1	NA	TRBV14	CASSQDLVDRAGYTF	TGTGCCAGCAGCCAAGATCTGGTTGACAGGGCTGGCTACACCTTC
14	TRBJ1-1	NA	NA	TRBV10-3	CAISDQGGVTEAFF	TGTGCCATCAGTGACCAGGGAGGGGTCACTGAAGCTTTCTTT
17	TRBJ2-1	TRBD2	NA	TRBV18	CASSRTSTSGLNNEQFF	TGTGCCAGCTCACGGACCTCGACTAGCGGGCTAAACAATGAGCAGTTCTTC
14	TRBJ1-6	NA	NA	TRBV6-5	CASSYARGNSPLHF	TGTGCCAGCAGTTACGCGAGGGGGAATTCACCCCTCCACTTT
14	TRBJ2-5	NA	once	TRBV5-1	CASSKDRVGETQYF	TGCGCCAGCAGCAAGGACAGAGTAGGGGAGACCCAGTACTTC
15	TRBJ1-3	NA	NA	TRBV5-1	CASRTTGLGGNTIYF	TGCGCCAGCAGAACTACAGGGCTGGGTGGAAACACCATATATTTT
16	TRBJ2-6	NA	NA	TRBV24-1	CATSDGAAPGANVLTF	TGTGCCACCAGTGATGGCGCGGCCCCTGGGGCCAACGTCCTGACTTTC
16	TRBJ2-2	TRBD2	NA	TRBV5-1	CASSFDGGGASGELFF	TGCGCCAGCAGCTTCGATGGCGGGGGGGCCTCCGGGGAGCTGTTTTTT
13	TRBJ2-2	NA	NA	TRBV6-5	CATRQGVTGELFF	TGTGCCACCAGACAAGGGGTCACCGGGGAGCTGTTTTTT